This TCR beta chain was profiled in a study of OX40 agonist ivuxolimab in advanced cancers. This CDR3 comprises 12 residues. Deletions cut 1 base from V and 6 bases from J, with 7 bases between. Germline CDR1 and CDR2: MDHEN and SYDVKM. This clone was seen only once. Using immunoSEQ multiplex PCR, the repertoire was profiled, and TCRdb retains in-frame clones only, with some absent. This table has roughly 70,000 clones, 87% appearing once. This chain links TRBV28 with TRBJ2-7, with D hard to call. This TCR was recovered from an adult with an advanced solid tumor such as melanoma, head and neck, liver or kidney cancer. The sequenced sample was CD4+ or CD8+ T cells sorted from blood, obtained in a trial of the OX40 agonist ivuxolimab. The CDR3 coding sequence is TGTGCCAGCAGTTTATTTAGGAGCGAGCAGTACTTC. It specifies CASSLFRSEQYF.